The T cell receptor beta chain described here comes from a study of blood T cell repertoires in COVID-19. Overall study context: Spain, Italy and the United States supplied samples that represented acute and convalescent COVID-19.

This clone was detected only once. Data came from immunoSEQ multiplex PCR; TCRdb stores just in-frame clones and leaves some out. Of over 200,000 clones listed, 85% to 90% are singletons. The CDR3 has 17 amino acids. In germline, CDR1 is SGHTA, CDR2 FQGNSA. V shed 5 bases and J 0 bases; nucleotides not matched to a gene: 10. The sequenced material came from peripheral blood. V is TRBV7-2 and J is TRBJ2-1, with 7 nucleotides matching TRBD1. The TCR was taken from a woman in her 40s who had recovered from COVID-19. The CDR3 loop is CASSPQPTGVSYNEQFF. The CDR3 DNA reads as TGTGCCAGCAGCCCCCAACCCACAGGGGTCTCCTACAATGAGCAGTTCTTC.